The entry that follows covers one T cell receptor (beta chain) sequence. These data belong to a study of control samples from healthy donors and cancer patients. This table comes from immunoSEQ multiplex PCR, and its TCRdb copy is limited to in-frame clones, with some not included. The sample lists 95,000 to 150,000 clones, 80% to 95% occurring once. From germline, CDR1 is SGHRS and CDR2 YFSETQ. Trimming removed 0 bases at V and 8 bases at J, with 5 bases between. This CDR3 has 11 amino acids. The receptor was isolated from a woman aged 18-30 years in good health. The sample comprised blood. The chain links TRBV5-1 to TRBJ1-1; no firm D call. As DNA, the CDR3 is TGCGCCAGCAGCTTGGGTGTCGAAGCTTTCTTT. Amino acids: CASSLGVEAFF.